Here is one TCR beta chain with its context. Its antigen is not known. This sample is part of a study of OX40 agonist ivuxolimab in advanced cancers. Background on the study: The study reported partial responses in three patients: one hepatocellular carcinoma, two cutaneous melanoma.

Study-wide results and limits: With doses of 0.1 to 3.0 mg/kg, CD4+ and CD8+ blood T cells had undergone clonal expansion by week 6. It was also the case that some nonresponders had low normalized T-cell clonal expansion. Antigen specificity of clonally expanded peripheral T cells was not established.

Repertoires were generated with immunoSEQ multiplex PCR, while TCRdb's copy carries only in-frame clones and drops some. The top ten hold around 28% of the sample, which has tens of thousands of clones, over 80% seen once. V dropped 4 bases and J dropped 0; count of bases not matched to a gene: 9. The CDR3 consists of 16 residues. CDR1 and CDR2 from the germline V gene are SEHNR and FQNEAQ (reference sequence). The receptor comes from an adult with an advanced solid tumor such as melanoma, head and neck, liver or kidney cancer. The rearrangement joins TRBV7-9 to TRBJ2-7, with 7 bases fitting TRBD2. The material sequenced was CD4+ or CD8+ T cells sorted from blood, taken in a trial of the OX40 agonist ivuxolimab. The CDR3 loop is CASSSVAGGGSYEQYF. The DNA of the CDR3 is TGTGCCAGCAGCTCAGTAGCGGGTGGGGGCTCCTACGAGCAGTACTTC.